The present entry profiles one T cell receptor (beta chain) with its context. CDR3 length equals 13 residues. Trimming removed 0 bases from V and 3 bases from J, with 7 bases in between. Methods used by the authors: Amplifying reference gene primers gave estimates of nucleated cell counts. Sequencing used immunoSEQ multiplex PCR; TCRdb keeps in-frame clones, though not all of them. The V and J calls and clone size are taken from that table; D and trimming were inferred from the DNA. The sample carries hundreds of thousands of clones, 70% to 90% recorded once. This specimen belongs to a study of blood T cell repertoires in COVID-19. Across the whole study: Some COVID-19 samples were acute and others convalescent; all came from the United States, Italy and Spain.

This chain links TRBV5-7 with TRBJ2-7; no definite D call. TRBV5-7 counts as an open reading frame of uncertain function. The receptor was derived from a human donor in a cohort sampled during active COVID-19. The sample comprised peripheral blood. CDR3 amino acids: CASSLGANYEQYF. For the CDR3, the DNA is TGTGCCAGCAGCTTGGGGGCGAACTACGAGCAGTACTTC.